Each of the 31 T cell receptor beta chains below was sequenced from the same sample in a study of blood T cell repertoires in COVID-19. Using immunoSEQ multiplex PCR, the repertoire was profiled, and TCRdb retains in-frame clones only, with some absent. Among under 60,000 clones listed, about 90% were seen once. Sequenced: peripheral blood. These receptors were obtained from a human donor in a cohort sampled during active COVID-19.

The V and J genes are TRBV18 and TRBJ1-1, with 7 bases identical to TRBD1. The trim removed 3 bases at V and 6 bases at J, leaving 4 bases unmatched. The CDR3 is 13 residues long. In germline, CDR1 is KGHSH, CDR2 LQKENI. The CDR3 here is CASSPRQGPEAFF. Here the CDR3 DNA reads TGTGCCAGCTCACCCCGACAGGGCCCTGAAGCTTTCTTT.

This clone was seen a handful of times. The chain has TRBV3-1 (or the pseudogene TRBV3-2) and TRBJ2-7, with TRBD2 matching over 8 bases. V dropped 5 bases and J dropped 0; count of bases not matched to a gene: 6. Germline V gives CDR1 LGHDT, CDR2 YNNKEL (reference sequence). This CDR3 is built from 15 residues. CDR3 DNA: TGTGCCAGCAGCGAAGGACTAGCTTACTCCTACGAGCAGTACTTC. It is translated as CASSEGLAYSYEQYF.

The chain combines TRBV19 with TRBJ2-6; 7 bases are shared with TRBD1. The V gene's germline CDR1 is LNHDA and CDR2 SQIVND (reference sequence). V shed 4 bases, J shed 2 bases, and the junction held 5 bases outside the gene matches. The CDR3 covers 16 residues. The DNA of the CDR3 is TGTGCCAGTAGTACCGTAGACAGGGCTGGGGCCAACGTCCTGACTTTC. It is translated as CASSTVDRAGANVLTF.

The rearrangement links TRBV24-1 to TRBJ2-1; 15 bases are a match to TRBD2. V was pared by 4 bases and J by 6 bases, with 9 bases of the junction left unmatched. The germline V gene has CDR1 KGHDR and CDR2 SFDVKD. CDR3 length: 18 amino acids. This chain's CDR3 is CATSDRGLAGGFSNEQFF. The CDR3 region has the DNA TGTGCCACCAGTGACCGTGGACTAGCGGGAGGGTTTAGCAATGAGCAGTTCTTC.

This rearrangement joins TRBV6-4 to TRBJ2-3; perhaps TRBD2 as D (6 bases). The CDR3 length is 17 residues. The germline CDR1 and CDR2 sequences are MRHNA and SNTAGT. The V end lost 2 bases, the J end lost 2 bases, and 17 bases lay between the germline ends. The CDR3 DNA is TGTGCCAGCAGTGACGGGTCTGGGGGAGGCCCCACAGATACGCAGTATTTT. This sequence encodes CASSDGSGGGPTDTQYF.

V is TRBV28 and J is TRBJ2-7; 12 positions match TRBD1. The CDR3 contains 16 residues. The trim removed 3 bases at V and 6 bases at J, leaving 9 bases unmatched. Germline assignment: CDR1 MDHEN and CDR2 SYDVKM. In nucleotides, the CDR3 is TGTGCCAGCAGTTTGGGGACAGGGGGCGCAGTTGGCGAGCAGTACTTC. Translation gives CASSLGTGGAVGEQYF.

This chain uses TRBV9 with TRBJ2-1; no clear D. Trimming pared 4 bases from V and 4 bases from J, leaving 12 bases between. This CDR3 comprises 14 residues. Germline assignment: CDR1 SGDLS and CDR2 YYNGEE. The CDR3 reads CASSPTSGYNEQFF. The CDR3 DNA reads TGTGCCAGCAGCCCCACGTCGGGTTACAATGAGCAGTTCTTC.

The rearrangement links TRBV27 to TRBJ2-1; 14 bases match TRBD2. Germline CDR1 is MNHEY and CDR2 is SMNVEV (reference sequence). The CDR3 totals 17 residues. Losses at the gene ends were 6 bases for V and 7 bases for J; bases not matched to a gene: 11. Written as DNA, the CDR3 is TGTGCCAGCAGCCACCCGGGACTAGCGGGAGAAGGTAATGAGCAGTTCTTC. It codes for CASSHPGLAGEGNEQFF.

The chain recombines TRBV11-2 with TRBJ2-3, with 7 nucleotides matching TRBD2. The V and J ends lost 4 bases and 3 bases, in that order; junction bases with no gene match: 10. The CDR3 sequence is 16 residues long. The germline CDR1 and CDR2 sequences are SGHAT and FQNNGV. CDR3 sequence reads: CASSWVPAGLTDTQYF. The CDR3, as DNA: TGTGCCAGCAGCTGGGTCCCAGCGGGACTTACAGATACGCAGTATTTT.

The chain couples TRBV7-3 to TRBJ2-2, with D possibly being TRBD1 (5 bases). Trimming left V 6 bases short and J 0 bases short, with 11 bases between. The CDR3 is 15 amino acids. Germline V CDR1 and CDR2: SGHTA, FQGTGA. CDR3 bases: TGTGCCAGCAGTTTTCAGGGTACGAACACCGGGGAGCTGTTTTTT. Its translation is CASSFQGTNTGELFF.

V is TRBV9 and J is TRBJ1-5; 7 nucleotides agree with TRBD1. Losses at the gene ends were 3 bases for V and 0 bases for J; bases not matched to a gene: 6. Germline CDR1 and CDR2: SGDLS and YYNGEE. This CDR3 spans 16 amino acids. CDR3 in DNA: TGTGCCAGCAGCGGTGGGGACAGCTTTAGCAATCAGCCCCAGCATTTT. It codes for CASSGGDSFSNQPQHF.

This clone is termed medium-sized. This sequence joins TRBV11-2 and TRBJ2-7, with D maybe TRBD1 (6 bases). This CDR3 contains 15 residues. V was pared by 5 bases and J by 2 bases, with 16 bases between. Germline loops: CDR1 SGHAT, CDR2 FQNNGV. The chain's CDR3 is CASSRQGQGPYEQYF. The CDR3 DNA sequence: TGTGCCAGCAGCCGCCAGGGGCAAGGGCCCTACGAGCAGTACTTC.

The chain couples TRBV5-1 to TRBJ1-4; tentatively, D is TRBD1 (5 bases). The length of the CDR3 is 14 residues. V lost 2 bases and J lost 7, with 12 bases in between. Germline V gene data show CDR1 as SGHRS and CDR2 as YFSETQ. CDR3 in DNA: TGCGCCAGCAGCTTAGGCAGGGTGGGTGAAAAACTGTTTTTT. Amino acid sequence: CASSLGRVGEKLFF.

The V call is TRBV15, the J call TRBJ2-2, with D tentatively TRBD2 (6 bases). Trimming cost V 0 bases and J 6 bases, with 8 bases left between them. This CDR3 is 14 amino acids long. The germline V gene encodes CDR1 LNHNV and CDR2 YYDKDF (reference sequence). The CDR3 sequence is CATSRDRGSGELFF. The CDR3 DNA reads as TGTGCCACCAGCAGAGATCGGGGGTCCGGGGAGCTGTTTTTT. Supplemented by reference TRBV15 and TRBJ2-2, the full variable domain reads DAMVIQNPRYQVTQFGKPVTLSCSQTLNHNVMYWYQQKSSQAPKLLFHYYDKDFNNEADTPDNFQSRRPNTSFCFLDIRSPGLGDTAMYLCATSRDRGSGELFFGEGSRLTVL.

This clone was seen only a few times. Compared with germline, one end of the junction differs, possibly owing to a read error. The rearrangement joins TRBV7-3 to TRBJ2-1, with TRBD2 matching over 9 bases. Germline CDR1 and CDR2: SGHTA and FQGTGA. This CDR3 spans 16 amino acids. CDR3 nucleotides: TGTGCCAGCAGCGTAACCGGGACTAGCAGTAACAATGAGCAGTTCTTC. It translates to CASSVTGTSSNNEQFF.

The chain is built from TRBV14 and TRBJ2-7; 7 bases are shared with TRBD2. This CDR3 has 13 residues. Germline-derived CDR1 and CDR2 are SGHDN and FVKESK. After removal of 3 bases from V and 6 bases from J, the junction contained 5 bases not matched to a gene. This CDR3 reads CASSQLAVSEQYF. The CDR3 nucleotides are TGTGCCAGCAGCCAGCTAGCGGTTTCCGAGCAGTACTTC.

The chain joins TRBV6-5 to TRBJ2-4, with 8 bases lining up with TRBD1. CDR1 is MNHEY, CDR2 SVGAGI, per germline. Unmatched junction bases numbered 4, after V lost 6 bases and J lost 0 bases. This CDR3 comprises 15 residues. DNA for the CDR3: TGTGCCAGCAGATCGACAGGGGTAGCCAAAAACATTCAGTACTTC. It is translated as CASRSTGVAKNIQYF.

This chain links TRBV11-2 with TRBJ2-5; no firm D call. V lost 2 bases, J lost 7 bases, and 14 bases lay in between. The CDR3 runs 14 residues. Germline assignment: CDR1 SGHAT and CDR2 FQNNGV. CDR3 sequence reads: CASSLSLTPGTQYF. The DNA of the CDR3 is TGTGCCAGCAGCTTATCGTTGACTCCCGGGACCCAGTACTTC.

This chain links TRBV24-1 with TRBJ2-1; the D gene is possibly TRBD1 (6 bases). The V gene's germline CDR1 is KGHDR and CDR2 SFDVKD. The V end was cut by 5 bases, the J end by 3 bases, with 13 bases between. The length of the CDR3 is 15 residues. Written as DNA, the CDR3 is TGTGCCACCAGTGGCTTTGACAGGAACTACAATGAGCAGTTCTTC. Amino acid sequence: CATSGFDRNYNEQFF.

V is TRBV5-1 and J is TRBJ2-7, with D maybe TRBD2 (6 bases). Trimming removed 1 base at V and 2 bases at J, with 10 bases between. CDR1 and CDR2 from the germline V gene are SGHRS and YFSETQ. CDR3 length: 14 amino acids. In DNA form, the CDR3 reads TGCGCCAGCAGCTTGCTGCGGGGAACCTACGAGCAGTACTTC. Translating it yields CASSLLRGTYEQYF.

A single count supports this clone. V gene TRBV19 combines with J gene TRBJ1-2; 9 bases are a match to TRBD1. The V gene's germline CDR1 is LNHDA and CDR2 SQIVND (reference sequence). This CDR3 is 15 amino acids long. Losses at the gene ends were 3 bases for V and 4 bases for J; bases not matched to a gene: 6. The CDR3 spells CASSMGTGTVYGYTF. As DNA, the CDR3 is TGTGCCAGTAGTATGGGGACAGGGACCGTCTATGGCTACACCTTC.

The CDR3 sequence: CASSLAGGFSYEQYF. CDR3 nucleotides: TGTGCCAGCAGCCTAGCCGGGGGTTTCTCCTACGAGCAGTACTTC. The chain is built from TRBV28 and TRBJ2-7, with TRBD2 as a possible D gene (6 bases). CDR3 length equals 15 residues. Germline loops: CDR1 MDHEN, CDR2 SYDVKM. Between the trimmed V and J ends, which lost 6 bases and 0 bases, there was a span of 15 bases.

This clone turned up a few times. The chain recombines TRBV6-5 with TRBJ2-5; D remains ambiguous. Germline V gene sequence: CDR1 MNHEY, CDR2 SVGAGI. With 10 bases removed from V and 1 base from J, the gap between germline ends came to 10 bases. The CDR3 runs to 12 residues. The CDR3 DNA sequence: TGTGCCACCGAGTTTTTCCAAGAGACCCAGTACTTC. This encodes CATEFFQETQYF.

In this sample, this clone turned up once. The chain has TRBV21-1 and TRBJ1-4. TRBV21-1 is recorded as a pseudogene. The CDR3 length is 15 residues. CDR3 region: CASSKVGGVREKLFF. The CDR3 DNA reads TGTGCCAGCAGCAAAGTGGGGGGGGTACGCGAAAAACTGTTTTTT.

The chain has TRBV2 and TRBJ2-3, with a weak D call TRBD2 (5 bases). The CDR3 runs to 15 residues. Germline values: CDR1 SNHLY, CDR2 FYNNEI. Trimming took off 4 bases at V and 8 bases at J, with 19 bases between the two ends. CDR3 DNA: TGTGCCAGCAGTGTCTATCGGGATGCGGGTGGTACGCAGTATTTT. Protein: CASSVYRDAGGTQYF. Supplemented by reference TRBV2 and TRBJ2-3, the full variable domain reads EPEVTQTPSHQVTQMGQEVILRCVPISNHLYFYWYRQILGQKVEFLVSFYNNEISEKSEIFDDQFSVERPDGSNFTLKIRSTKLEDSAMYFCASSVYRDAGGTQYFGPGTRLTVL.

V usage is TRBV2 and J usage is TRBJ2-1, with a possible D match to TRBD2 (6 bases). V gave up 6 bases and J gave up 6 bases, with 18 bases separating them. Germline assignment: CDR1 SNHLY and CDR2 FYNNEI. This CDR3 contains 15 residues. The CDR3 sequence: CASRLSRLGGNEQFF. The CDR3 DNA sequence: TGTGCCAGCAGGTTGAGTAGGTTGGGAGGCAATGAGCAGTTCTTC. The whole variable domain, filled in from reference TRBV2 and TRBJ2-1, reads EPEVTQTPSHQVTQMGQEVILRCVPISNHLYFYWYRQILGQKVEFLVSFYNNEISEKSEIFDDQFSVERPDGSNFTLKIRSTKLEDSAMYFCASRLSRLGGNEQFFGPGTRLTVL.

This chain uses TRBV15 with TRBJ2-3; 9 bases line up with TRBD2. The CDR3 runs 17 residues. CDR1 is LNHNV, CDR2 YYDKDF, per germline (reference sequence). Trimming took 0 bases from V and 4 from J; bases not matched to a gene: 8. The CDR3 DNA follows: TGTGCCACCAGCAGAGATTTGAGCGGGAGGAGCTCAGATACGCAGTATTTT. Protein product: CATSRDLSGRSSDTQYF. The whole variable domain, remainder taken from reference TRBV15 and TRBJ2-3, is DAMVIQNPRYQVTQFGKPVTLSCSQTLNHNVMYWYQQKSSQAPKLLFHYYDKDFNNEADTPDNFQSRRPNTSFCFLDIRSPGLGDTAMYLCATSRDLSGRSSDTQYFGPGTRLTVL.

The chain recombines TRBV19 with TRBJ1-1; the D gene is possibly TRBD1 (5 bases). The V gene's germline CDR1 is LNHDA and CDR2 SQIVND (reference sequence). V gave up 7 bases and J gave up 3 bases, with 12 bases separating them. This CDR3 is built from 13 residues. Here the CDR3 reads CASKWLGDTEAFF. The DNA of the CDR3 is TGTGCCAGTAAATGGCTAGGGGACACTGAAGCTTTCTTT.

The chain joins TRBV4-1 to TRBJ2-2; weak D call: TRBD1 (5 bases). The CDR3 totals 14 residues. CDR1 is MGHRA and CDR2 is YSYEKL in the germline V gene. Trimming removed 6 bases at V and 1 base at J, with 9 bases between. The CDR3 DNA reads TGCGCCAGCAGACGGACACTGAACACCGGGGAGCTGTTTTTT. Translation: CASRRTLNTGELFF.

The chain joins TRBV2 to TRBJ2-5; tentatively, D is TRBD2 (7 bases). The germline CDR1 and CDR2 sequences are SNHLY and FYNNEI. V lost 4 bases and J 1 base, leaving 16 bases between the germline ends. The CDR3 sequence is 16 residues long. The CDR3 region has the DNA TGTGCCAGCAGTGGGGCGGGGGCCCTACTCCAAGAGACCCAGTACTTC. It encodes CASSGAGALLQETQYF.

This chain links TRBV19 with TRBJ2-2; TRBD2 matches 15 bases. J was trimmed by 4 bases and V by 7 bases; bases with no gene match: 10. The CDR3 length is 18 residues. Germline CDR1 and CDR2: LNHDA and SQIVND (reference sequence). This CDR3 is CASTRTSGRAVGTGELFF. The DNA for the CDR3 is TGTGCCAGTACCAGGACTAGCGGGAGGGCCGTGGGCACCGGGGAGCTGTTTTTT. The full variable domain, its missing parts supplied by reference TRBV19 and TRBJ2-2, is DGGITQSPKYLFRKEGQNVTLSCEQNLNHDAMYWYRQDPGQGLRLIYYSQIVNDFQKGDIAEGYSVSREKKESFPLTVTSAQKNPTAFYLCASTRTSGRAVGTGELFFGEGSRLTVL.